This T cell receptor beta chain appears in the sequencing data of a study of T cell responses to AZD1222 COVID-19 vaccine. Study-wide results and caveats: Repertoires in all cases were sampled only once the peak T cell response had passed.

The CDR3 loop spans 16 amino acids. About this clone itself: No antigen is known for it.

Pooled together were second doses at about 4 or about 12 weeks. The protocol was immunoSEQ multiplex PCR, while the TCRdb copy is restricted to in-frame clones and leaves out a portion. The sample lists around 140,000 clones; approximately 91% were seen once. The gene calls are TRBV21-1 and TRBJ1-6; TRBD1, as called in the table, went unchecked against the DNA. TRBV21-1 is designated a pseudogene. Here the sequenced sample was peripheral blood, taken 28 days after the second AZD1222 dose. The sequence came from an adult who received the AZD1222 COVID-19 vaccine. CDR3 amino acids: CASSKGQGSPYSPLHF. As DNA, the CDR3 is TGTGCCAGCAGCAAGGGACAGGGGTCGCCCTATTCACCCCTCCACTTT.